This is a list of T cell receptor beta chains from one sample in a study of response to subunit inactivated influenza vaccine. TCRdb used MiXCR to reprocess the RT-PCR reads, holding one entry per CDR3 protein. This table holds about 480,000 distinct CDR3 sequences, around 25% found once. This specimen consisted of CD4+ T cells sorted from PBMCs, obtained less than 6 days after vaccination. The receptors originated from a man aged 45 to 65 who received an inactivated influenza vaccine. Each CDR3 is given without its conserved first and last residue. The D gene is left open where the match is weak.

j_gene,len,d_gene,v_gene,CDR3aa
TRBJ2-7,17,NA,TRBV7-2,ASSLAIGGLSRRDYEQY
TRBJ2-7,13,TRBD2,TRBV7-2,ASSIPGTSSREQY
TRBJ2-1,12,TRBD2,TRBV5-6,ASSLVTSQAGEF
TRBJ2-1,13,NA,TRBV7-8,ASSSPGGTYNEQF
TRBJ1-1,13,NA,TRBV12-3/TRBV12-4,ASSLRQPMNTEAF
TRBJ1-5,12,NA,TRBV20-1,SARPAGQIGPQH
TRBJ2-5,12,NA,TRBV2,ASHQRVVQETQY
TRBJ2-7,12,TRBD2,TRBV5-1,ASSFGLASYEQY
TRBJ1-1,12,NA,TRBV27,ASSRPGQNTEAF
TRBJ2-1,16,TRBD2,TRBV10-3,AISETSGRLGGENEQF
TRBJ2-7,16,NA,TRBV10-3,AISDRSTQGSDIVRQY
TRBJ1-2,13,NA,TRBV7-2,ASSLVGRANYGYT
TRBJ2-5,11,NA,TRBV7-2,ASSLIYRETQY
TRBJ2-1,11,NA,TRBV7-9,ASSLYGGGEQF
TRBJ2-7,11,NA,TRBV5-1,ASSGRHSYEQY
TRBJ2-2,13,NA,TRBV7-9,ASSHGSLNTGELF
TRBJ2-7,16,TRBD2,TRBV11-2,ASSPGTSGTGDRYEQY
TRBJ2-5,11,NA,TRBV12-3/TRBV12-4,ASSRSDTETQY
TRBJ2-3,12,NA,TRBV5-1,ASSNLQGSDTQY
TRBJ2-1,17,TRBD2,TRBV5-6,ASGRRTSGGIYSYNEQF
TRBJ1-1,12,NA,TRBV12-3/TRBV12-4,ASSSTGRGTEAF
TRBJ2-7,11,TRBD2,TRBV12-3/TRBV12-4,ASRPGTNNEQY
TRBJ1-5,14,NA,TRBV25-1,ASSEEGRGLDQPQH
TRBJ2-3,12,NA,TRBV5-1,ASSSRQGADTQY
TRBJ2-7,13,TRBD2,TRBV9,ASSASGRAQSEQY
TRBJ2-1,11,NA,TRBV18,ASSPSGLNEQF
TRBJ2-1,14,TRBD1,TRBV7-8,ASSLVGRGLYNEQF
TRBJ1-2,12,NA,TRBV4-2,ASSQDGQNYGYT
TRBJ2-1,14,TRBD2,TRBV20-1,SARDGTSGFYNEQF
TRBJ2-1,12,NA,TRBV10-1,ASSYGGNYNEQF